The rows below give T cell receptor beta chains drawn from one sample of a study of blood T cell repertoires in COVID-19. Profiled with immunoSEQ multiplex PCR; TCRdb holds only in-frame clones, not every one. The data contain about 97,000 clones, about 85% of them singletons. Input material: peripheral blood. The receptors derive from a woman in her 70s with active or convalescent COVID-19. CDR3s include the opening cysteine and the closing phenylalanine or tryptophan. Each record gives: J gene, clone size, D gene, V gene, CDR3 DNA, CDR3 protein. A D gene is named only where the DNA matches it firmly. A clone size is listed for some rows: how often the clone was seen (once, few, many), or a class if it is expanded.

>TRBJ2-1|-|-|TRBV7-3
TGTGCCAGCAGCTTAACCGGCGGGACCTCCTACAATGAGCAGTTCTTC
CASSLTGGTSYNEQFF
>TRBJ2-1|-|TRBD2|TRBV7-9
TGTGCCAGCAGCTTAGCGGGAGGGTATTTCGATGAGCAGTTCTTC
CASSLAGGYFDEQFF
>TRBJ2-5|-|-|TRBV10-3
TGTGCCACCCAGGTGGGGGCTGCTGAAGAGACCCAGTACTTC
CATQVGAAEETQYF
>TRBJ1-4|-|-|TRBV5-1
TGCGCCAGCAGACACTCAGGGTCGAAGGCTAATGAAAAACTGTTTTTT
CASRHSGSKANEKLFF
>TRBJ2-1|few|-|TRBV7-2
TGTGCCAGCAGCTTAGACAGGGCGAGGGATGAGCAGTTCTTC
CASSLDRARDEQFF
>TRBJ2-7|-|-|TRBV30
TGTGCCTGGGTACGCGGAGGACCTAGCCGTTCCTACGAGCAGTACTTC
CAWVRGGPSRSYEQYF
>TRBJ1-3|-|TRBD1|TRBV14
TGTGCCAGCAGCTTGGGACAGTACGGAAACACCATATATTTT
CASSLGQYGNTIYF
>TRBJ2-4|-|TRBD2|TRBV28
TGTGCCAGCAGTTCTGATGGGACTAGCGTTGACATTCAGTACTTC
CASSSDGTSVDIQYF
>TRBJ2-3|once|-|TRBV5-4
TGTGCCAGCAGCTCTATAGGCCGTACTAAAACAGATACGCAGTATTTT
CASSSIGRTKTDTQYF
>TRBJ2-1|-|TRBD1|TRBV14
TGTGCCAGCAGCCGTCGACAGGGGTACAATGAGCAGTTCTTC
CASSRRQGYNEQFF
>TRBJ1-5|-|-|TRBV29-1
TGCAGCGTTGAAGTACAAGGGGGGGAATATAGCAATCAGCCCCAGCATTTT
CSVEVQGGEYSNQPQHF
>TRBJ1-1|few|-|TRBV9
TGTGCCAGCAGCGTACAGGGGTTCGGCACTGAAGCTTTCTTT
CASSVQGFGTEAFF
>TRBJ2-5|-|TRBD2|TRBV27
TGTGCCAGCAGTTTCGGGACTAGAGGAGAGACCCAGTACTTC
CASSFGTRGETQYF
>TRBJ2-2|-|TRBD2|TRBV3-1/TRBV3-2
TGTGCCAGCAGCCAAGTGGCGGGGGGCCCCCAAAGGGGGGAGCTGTTTTTT
CASSQVAGGPQRGELFF
>TRBJ1-5|few|-|TRBV24-1
TGTGCCACCAGTGGATCCCAGAATCAGCCCCAGCATTTT
CATSGSQNQPQHF
>TRBJ2-2|-|TRBD2|TRBV7-9
TGTGCCAGCAGCTGGACTAGCGGGAACACCGGGGAGCTGTTTTTT
CASSWTSGNTGELFF
>TRBJ2-2|-|TRBD1|TRBV14
TGTGCCAGCAGCCAACTGGGGACAGCGAACACCGGGGAGCTGTTTTTT
CASSQLGTANTGELFF
>TRBJ2-2|-|-|TRBV5-1
TGCGCCAGCAGCTTGGCTGGTCGGGGAGCGGTCACCGGGGAGCTGTTTTTT
CASSLAGRGAVTGELFF
>TRBJ2-2|-|-|TRBV4-3
TGCGCCAGCAGCCAAACCCCAGGGGAAAACACCGGGGAGCTGTTTTTT
CASSQTPGENTGELFF
>TRBJ1-2|-|TRBD1|TRBV5-5
TGTGCCAGCGGTCCCACGACAGGGGCTAACTATGGCTACACCTTC
CASGPTTGANYGYTF
>TRBJ1-1|-|-|TRBV30
TGTGCCTGGAGTGCTCGGGGGGGCAGGACTTTCTTT
CAWSARGGRTFF
>TRBJ2-7|-|TRBD2|TRBV2
TGTGCCAGCAGCTCGACTAGCGGGAGTGATACCTACGAGCAGTACTTC
CASSSTSGSDTYEQYF
>TRBJ1-2|few|TRBD1|TRBV29-1
TGCAGCGTTGACAGGGGGGACTATGGCTACACCTTC
CSVDRGDYGYTF
>TRBJ2-7|-|TRBD1|TRBV7-2
TGTGCCAGCAGCTTCGGGACAGGGGGGGGTGAGCAGTACTTC
CASSFGTGGGEQYF
>TRBJ1-1|-|-|TRBV7-9
TGTGCCAGCAGCTTAACCACAGGAATGAACACTGAAGCTTTCTTT
CASSLTTGMNTEAFF
>TRBJ1-1|-|TRBD1|TRBV7-9
TGTGCCAGCAGCTTACCGGGACAGGGGACTGAAGCTTTCTTT
CASSLPGQGTEAFF
>TRBJ2-1|-|TRBD2|TRBV6-5
TGTGCCAGCAGTCTACTAGCGGGAGGCTACAATGAGCAGTTCTTC
CASSLLAGGYNEQFF
>TRBJ1-4|-|-|TRBV10-2
TGCGCCAGCAGCAGTGCGGGGAATGAAAAACTGTTTTTT
CASSSAGNEKLFF
>TRBJ2-7|-|-|TRBV12-1
TGTGCCAGCAGCTGGCGACTAGCGGGGCCCTACGAGCAGTACTTC
CASSWRLAGPYEQYF
>TRBJ2-5|few|TRBD1|TRBV28
TGTGCCAGCAGTACATCCCGGGACAGGGGCCAAGAGACCCAGTACTTC
CASSTSRDRGQETQYF
>TRBJ1-2|-|TRBD1|TRBV19
TGTGCCAGTCGCAGGGGGCCCGTCTATGGCTACACCTTC
CASRRGPVYGYTF
>TRBJ2-5|-|TRBD2|TRBV27
TGTGCCAGCAGTCCGGGACTAGCGACGGTCCAAGAGACCCAGTACTTC
CASSPGLATVQETQYF
>TRBJ2-5|-|TRBD2|TRBV3-1/TRBV3-2
TGTGCCAGCAGCCAAGGCACTAGCGGCCAAGAGACCCAGTACTTC
CASSQGTSGQETQYF
>TRBJ1-2|once|-|TRBV30
TGTGCCTGGGACGGGACTAACTATGGCTACACCTTC
CAWDGTNYGYTF
>TRBJ1-2|-|TRBD1|TRBV7-2
TGTGCCAGCAGCGGCTATACCGGGACAGCTCCTCGAGCTAACTATGGCTACACCTTC
CASSGYTGTAPRANYGYTF
>TRBJ1-2|-|-|TRBV20-1
TGCAGTGTGTCGGGCGGGGCCGGCTACACCTTC
CSVSGGAGYTF
>TRBJ2-1|-|-|TRBV28
TGTGCCAGCAATTTTCTCTACAATGAGCAGTTCTTC
CASNFLYNEQFF
>TRBJ2-5|-|-|TRBV5-1
TGCGCCAGCAGCTTGACTAGCCCGGAGCAAGAGACCCAGTACTTC
CASSLTSPEQETQYF
>TRBJ2-5|-|-|TRBV9
TGTGCCAGCAGCGTAGAATCTAGCACCCCCAGGACCCAGTACTTC
CASSVESSTPRTQYF
>TRBJ1-2|-|-|TRBV2
TGTGCCAGCAGTGAAGAGCAACAGGTGGGCTACACCTTC
CASSEEQQVGYTF
>TRBJ2-3|-|-|TRBV6-5
TGTGCCAGCAGTTACTCGAACGATCTAGCGATAGATACGCAGTATTTT
CASSYSNDLAIDTQYF
>TRBJ2-1|-|TRBD2|TRBV18
TGTGCCAGCTCACCACTTCTAGCGGGAGTCAGGGGTGAGCAGTTCTTC
CASSPLLAGVRGEQFF
>TRBJ1-4|-|-|TRBV5-1
TGCGCCAGCAGCCTACAGGGTACTAATGAAAAACTGTTTTTT
CASSLQGTNEKLFF
>TRBJ2-5|-|TRBD2|TRBV6-2/TRBV6-3
TGTGCCAGCAGCTCAAGCGGGGGGTTCCAAGAGACCCAGTACTTC
CASSSSGGFQETQYF
>TRBJ1-6|-|TRBD1|TRBV5-1
TGCGCCAGCAGCGACCAGGGGGCGAATTCACCCCTCCACTTT
CASSDQGANSPLHF
>TRBJ1-1|few|-|TRBV2
TGTGCCAGCAGTCCACAGAACACTGAAGCTTTCTTT
CASSPQNTEAFF
>TRBJ1-5|-|TRBD1|TRBV19
TGTGCCAGTAGTTTCAGGGGGAGCAATCAGCCCCAGCATTTT
CASSFRGSNQPQHF
>TRBJ2-7|-|-|TRBV6-1
TGTGCCAGCAGTGAAGTTGGGGGCTTGGTGTCCTACGAGCAGTACTTC
CASSEVGGLVSYEQYF